The rows below give T cell receptor beta chains drawn from one sample of a study of blood T cells in healthy people across ages. TCRdb reanalysed the 5' RACE reads using MiXCR and keeps one entry per CDR3 protein. The sample lists about 1 million distinct CDR3 sequences, 40% to 55% occurring once. The specimen was blood. The receptors were sampled from a woman aged 55-70 years in good health. The CDR3 runs from the conserved cysteine through the conserved F or W. A D gene is named only where the DNA matches it firmly. Rows give clone size only sometimes, using once, few, many, or a class for an expanded clone.

TRBJ2-3,NA,TRBD1,TRBV6-5,CASSYSGTGGADTQYF,TGTGCCAGCAGTTACTCAGGGACAGGGGGCGCAGATACGCAGTATTTT
TRBJ2-1,few,TRBD1,TRBV20-1,CSASSDRGLGNNEQFF,TGCAGTGCTAGTTCGGACAGGGGATTAGGAAACAATGAGCAGTTCTTC
TRBJ2-1,many,TRBD2,TRBV27,CASSPGLAGWDSYNEQFF,TGTGCCAGCAGTCCAGGACTAGCGGGGTGGGACTCCTACAATGAGCAGTTCTTC
TRBJ2-3,NA,NA,TRBV5-1,CASRIAQDTQYF,TGCGCCAGCAGGATAGCGCAAGATACGCAGTATTTT
TRBJ2-3,NA,TRBD2,TRBV20-1,CSARDQGEAGGTDTQYF,TGCAGTGCTAGAGATCAAGGCGAGGCGGGGGGCACAGATACGCAGTATTTT
TRBJ2-3,NA,TRBD2,TRBV7-8,CASSLKTSGTTDTQYF,TGTGCCAGCAGCTTAAAGACTAGCGGGACCACAGATACGCAGTATTTT
TRBJ1-4,few,NA,TRBV20-1,CSARDAGSTNEKLFF,TGCAGTGCTAGAGATGCAGGGTCAACTAATGAAAAACTGTTTTTT
TRBJ2-1,NA,TRBD2,TRBV20-1,CSAPTRDYYNEQFF,TGCAGTGCCCCCACCCGGGACTATTACAATGAGCAGTTCTTC
TRBJ2-5,NA,NA,TRBV9,CASSVRSAQETRYF,TGTGCCAGCAGCGTAAGGTCAGCCCAAGAGACCCGGTACTTC
TRBJ2-3,NA,NA,TRBV7-8,CASSFSATPTDTQYF,TGTGCCAGCAGCTTTAGCGCAACACCCACAGATACGCAGTATTTT
TRBJ2-1,NA,TRBD1,TRBV6-2/TRBV6-3,CASRDRGQGSNEQFF,TGTGCCAGCAGAGATAGGGGACAGGGGTCCAATGAGCAGTTCTTC
TRBJ2-2,NA,NA,TRBV29-1,CSVASGRELFF,TGCAGCGTTGCTTCTGGGAGGGAGCTGTTTTTT
TRBJ2-7,NA,TRBD2,TRBV12-3/TRBV12-4,CASGWTSGDSSYNEQYF,TGTGCCAGCGGTTGGACTAGCGGGGATAGCTCCTACAATGAGCAGTACTTC
TRBJ2-1,NA,NA,TRBV6-5,CASSPGTNTRGEQFF,TGTGCCAGCAGCCCAGGGACCAACACCCGGGGCGAGCAGTTCTTC
TRBJ2-4,NA,TRBD2,TRBV20-1,CSASPVSGHSGEQYF,TGCAGTGCTAGCCCGGTGAGCGGGCACAGCGGGGAGCAGTACTTC
TRBJ2-5,few,TRBD2,TRBV20-1,CSARASGRSPRETQYF,TGCAGTGCTAGAGCCAGCGGGAGGTCTCCCAGGGAGACCCAGTACTTC
TRBJ1-1,NA,TRBD1,TRBV20-1,CSAYDRDLLLGAFF,TGCAGTGCTTATGACAGGGATCTCCTATTGGGGGCTTTCTTT
TRBJ2-7,NA,NA,TRBV30,CAWRRGREQYF,TGTGCCTGGAGACGGGGGCGCGAGCAGTACTTC
TRBJ2-3,once,NA,TRBV6-5,CASSYKQGTDTQYF,TGTGCCAGCAGTTACAAGCAGGGCACAGATACGCAGTATTTT
TRBJ2-5,few,TRBD1,TRBV15,CATSSRTGWETQYF,TGTGCCACCAGCAGCCGGACAGGGTGGGAGACCCAGTACTTC
TRBJ2-3,few,NA,TRBV4-2,CASSLRLSMDSADTQYF,TGTGCCAGCAGCCTCAGGCTATCCATGGACTCCGCAGATACGCAGTATTTT
TRBJ2-2,few,NA,TRBV3-1,CASRRATGELFF,TGTGCCAGCAGGAGGGCAACCGGGGAGCTGTTTTTT
TRBJ2-3,NA,TRBD2,TRBV18,CASSPYPGGRSNTQYF,TGTGCCAGCTCACCATATCCGGGAGGCCGCTCGAATACGCAGTATTTT